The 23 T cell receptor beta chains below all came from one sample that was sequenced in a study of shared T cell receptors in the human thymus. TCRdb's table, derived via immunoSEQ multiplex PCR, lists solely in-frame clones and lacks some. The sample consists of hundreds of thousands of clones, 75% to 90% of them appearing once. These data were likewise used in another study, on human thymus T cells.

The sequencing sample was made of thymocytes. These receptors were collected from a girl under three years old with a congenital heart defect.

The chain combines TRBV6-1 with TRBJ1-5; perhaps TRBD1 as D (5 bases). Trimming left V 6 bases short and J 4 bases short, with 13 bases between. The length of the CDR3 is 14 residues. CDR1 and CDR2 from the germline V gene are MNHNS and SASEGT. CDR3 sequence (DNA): TGTGCCAGCAGGGTGTACAGGTTTAATCAGCCCCAGCATTTT. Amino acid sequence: CASRVYRFNQPQHF.

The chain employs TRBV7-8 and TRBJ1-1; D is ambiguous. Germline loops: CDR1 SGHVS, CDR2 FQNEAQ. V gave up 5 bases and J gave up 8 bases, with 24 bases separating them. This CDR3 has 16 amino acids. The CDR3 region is CASSHPPTKRPLEAFF. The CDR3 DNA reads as TGTGCCAGCAGCCACCCCCCGACAAAACGCCCCCTCGAAGCTTTCTTT.

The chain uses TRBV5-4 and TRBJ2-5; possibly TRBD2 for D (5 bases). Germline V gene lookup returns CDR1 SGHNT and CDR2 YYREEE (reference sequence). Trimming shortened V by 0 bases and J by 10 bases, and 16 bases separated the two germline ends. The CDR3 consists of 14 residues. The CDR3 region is CASSLVPLQRDQYF. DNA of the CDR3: TGTGCCAGCAGCTTGGTCCCCCTCCAACGGGACCAGTACTTC.

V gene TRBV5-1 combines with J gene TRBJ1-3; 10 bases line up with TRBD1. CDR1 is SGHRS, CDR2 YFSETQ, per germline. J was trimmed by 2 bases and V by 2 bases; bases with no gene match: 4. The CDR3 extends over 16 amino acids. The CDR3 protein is CASSLGTGVAGNTIYF. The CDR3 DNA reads TGCGCCAGCAGCTTAGGGACAGGGGTGGCTGGAAACACCATATATTTT.

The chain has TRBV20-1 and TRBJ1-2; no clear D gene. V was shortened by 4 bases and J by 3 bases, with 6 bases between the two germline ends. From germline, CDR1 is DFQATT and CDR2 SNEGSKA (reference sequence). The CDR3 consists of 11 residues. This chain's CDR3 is CSAIFDYGYTF. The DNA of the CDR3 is TGCAGTGCTATCTTCGACTATGGCTACACCTTC.

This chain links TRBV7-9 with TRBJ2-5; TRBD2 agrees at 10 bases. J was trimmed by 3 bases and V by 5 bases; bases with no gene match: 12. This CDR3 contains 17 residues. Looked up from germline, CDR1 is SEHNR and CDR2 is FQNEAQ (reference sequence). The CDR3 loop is CASSPRILAGVKETQYF. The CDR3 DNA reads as TGTGCCAGCAGCCCACGAATCCTAGCGGGGGTAAAAGAGACCCAGTACTTC.

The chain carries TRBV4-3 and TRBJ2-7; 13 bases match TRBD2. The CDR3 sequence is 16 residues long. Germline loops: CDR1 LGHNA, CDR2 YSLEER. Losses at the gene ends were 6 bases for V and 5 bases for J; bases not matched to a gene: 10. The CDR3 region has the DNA TGCGCCAGCAGTCCAGGACTAGCGGGGGTAGTACACGAGCAGTACTTC. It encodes CASSPGLAGVVHEQYF.

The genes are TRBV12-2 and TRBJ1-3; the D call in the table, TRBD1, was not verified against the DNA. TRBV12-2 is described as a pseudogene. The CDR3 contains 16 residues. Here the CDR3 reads CAYTGGRGPSGNTIYF. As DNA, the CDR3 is TGTGCATACACAGGGGGCAGGGGGCCCTCTGGAAACACCATATATTTT.

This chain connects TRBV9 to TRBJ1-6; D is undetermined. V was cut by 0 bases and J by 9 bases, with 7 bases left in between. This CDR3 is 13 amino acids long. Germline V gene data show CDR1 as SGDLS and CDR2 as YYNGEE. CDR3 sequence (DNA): TGTGCCAGCAGCGTAGAGGCAGGTTCACCCCTCCACTTT. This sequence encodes CASSVEAGSPLHF.

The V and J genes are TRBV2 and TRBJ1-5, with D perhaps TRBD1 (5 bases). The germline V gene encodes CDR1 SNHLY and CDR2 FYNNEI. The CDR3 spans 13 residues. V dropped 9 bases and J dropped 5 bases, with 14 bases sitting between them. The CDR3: CARGAPGYQPQHF. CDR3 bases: TGTGCCAGAGGGGCCCCAGGGTATCAGCCCCAGCATTTT.

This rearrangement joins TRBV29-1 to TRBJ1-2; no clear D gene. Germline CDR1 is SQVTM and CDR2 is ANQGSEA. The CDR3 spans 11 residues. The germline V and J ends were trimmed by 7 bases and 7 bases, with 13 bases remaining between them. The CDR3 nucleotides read TGCAGCGCCCGCACGGGAGCTGGCTACACCTTC. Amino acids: CSARTGAGYTF.

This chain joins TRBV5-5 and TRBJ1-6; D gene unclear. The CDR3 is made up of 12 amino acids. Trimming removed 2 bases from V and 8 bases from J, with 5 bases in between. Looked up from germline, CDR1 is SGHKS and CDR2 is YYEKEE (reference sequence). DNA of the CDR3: TGTGCCAGCAGCTTCCATGATTCACCCCTCCACTTT. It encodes CASSFHDSPLHF.

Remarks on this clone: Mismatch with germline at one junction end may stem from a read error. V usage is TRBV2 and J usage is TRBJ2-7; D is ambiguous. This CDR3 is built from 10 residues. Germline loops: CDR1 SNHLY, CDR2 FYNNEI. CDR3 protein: CASSSDDFCF. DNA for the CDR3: TGTGCCAGCAGTAGTGACGACTTTTGCTTC.

CDR3 amino acids: CASSYRGWKTQYF. The CDR3 DNA follows: TGTGCCAGCAGCTACAGGGGATGGAAGACCCAGTACTTC. The rearrangement uses TRBV6-5 and TRBJ2-5; 7 positions agree with TRBD1. V gave up 6 bases and J gave up 6 bases; unmatched junction bases: 7. This CDR3 is 13 amino acids long. Germline V CDR1 and CDR2: MNHEY, SVGAGI.

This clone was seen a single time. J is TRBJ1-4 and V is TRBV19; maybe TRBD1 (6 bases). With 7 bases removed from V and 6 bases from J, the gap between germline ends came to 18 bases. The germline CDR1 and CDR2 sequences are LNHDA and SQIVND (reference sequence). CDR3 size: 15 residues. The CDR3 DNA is TGTGCCAGTAACACTCCGCGGGGGCGTGATGAAAAACTGTTTTTT. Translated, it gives CASNTPRGRDEKLFF. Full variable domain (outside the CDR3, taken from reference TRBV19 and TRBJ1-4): DGGITQSPKYLFRKEGQNVTLSCEQNLNHDAMYWYRQDPGQGLRLIYYSQIVNDFQKGDIAEGYSVSREKKESFPLTVTSAQKNPTAFYLCASNTPRGRDEKLFFGSGTQLSVL.

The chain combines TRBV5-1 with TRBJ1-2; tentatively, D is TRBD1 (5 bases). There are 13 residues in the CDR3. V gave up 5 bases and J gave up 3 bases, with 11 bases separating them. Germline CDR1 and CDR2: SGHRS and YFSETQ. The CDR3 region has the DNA TGCGCCAGCAGGGTCAGGGAAGACTATGGCTACACCTTC. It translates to CASRVREDYGYTF.

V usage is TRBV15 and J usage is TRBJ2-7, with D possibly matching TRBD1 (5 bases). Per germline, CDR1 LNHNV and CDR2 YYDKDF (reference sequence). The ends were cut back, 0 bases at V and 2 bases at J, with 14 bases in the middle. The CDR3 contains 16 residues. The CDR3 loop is CATSREPAQGPYEQYF. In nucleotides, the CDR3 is TGTGCCACCAGCAGAGAGCCCGCCCAGGGTCCCTACGAGCAGTACTTC.

The CDR3 sequence: CASSPTGGSYEQYF. CDR3 in DNA: TGTGCCAGCAGCCCCACAGGGGGATCCTACGAGCAGTACTTC. The gene calls are TRBV6-5 and TRBJ2-7, with 8 positions matching TRBD1. Per germline, CDR1 MNHEY and CDR2 SVGAGI. This CDR3 region has 14 residues. The trim removed 6 bases at V and 1 base at J, leaving 5 bases unmatched.

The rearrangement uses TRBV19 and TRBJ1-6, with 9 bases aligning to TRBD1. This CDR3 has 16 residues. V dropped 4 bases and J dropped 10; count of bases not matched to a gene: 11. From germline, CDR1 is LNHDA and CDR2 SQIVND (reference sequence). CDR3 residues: CASSTPDRGDRSPLHF. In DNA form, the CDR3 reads TGTGCCAGTAGTACGCCGGACAGGGGAGATCGATCACCCCTCCACTTT.

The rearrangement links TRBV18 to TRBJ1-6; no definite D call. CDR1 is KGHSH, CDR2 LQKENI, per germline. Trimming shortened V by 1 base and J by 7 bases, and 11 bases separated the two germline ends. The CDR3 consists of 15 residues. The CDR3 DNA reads TGTGCCAGCTCACCACGGCAGGTTCCGAATTCACCCCTCCACTTT. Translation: CASSPRQVPNSPLHF.

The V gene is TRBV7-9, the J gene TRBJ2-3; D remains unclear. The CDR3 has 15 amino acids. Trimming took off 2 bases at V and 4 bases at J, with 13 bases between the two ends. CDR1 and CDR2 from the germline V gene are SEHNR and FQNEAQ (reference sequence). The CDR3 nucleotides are TGTGCCAGCAGCTTACAGGTTATTCCCCCAGATACGCAGTATTTT. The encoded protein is CASSLQVIPPDTQYF. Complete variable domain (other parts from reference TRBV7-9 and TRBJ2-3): DTGVSQNPRHKITKRGQNVTFRCDPISEHNRLYWYRQTLGQGPEFLTYFQNEAQLEKSRLLSDRFSAERPKGSFSTLEIQRTEQGDSAMYLCASSLQVIPPDTQYFGPGTRLTVL.

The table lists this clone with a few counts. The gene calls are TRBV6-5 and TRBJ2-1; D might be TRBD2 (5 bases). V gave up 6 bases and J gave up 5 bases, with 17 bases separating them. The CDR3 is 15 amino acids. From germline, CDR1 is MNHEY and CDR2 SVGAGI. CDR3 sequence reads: CASRQLGLPHNEQFF. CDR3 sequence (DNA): TGTGCCAGCAGACAACTAGGTCTCCCTCACAATGAGCAGTTCTTC.

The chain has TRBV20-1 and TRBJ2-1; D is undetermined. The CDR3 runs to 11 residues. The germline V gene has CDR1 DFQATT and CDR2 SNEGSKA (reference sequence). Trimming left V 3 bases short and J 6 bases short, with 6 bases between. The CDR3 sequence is CSARKLNEQFF. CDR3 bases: TGCAGTGCTAGGAAACTCAATGAGCAGTTCTTC.